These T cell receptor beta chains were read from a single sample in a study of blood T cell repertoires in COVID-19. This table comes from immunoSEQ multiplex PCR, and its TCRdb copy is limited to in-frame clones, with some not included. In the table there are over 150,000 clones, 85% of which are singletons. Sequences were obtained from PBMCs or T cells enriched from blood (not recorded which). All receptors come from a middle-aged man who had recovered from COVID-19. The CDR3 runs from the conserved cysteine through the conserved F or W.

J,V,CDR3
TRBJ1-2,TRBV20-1,CSVAEVGGYTF
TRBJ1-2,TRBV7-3,CASSLRANYGYTF
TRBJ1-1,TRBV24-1,CATSDHGGTEAFF
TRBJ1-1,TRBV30,CAWSLRQGILMNTEAFF
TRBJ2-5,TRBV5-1,CASSLGIAVSAGETQYF
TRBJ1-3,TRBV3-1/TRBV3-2,CASSLVGNTIYF
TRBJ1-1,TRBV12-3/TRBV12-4,CASSLTREAFF
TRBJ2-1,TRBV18,CASSPGLADEQFF
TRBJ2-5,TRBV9,CASSAQGFQETQYF
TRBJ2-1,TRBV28,CASSLAGGPRGNEQFF
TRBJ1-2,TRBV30,CAWSSGGNYGYTF
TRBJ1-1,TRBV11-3,CASSRGTEAFF
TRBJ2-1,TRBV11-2,CASSLNTVSYNEQFF
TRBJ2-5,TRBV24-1,CATSDFSTGQETQYF
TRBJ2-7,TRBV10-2,CASSPDGINYEQYF
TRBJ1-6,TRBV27,CASSPNGSGRNSPLHF
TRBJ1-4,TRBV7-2,CASTVSTGQNEKLFF
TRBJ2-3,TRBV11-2,CASSLRTRLTDTQYF
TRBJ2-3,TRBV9,CASGSGHKQYF
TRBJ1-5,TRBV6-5,CASRGSDRETQPQHF
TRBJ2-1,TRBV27,CASSFVPSSYNEQFF
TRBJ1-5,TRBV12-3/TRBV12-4,CASSFSRQPQHF
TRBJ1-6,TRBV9,CASSVRDNSPLHF
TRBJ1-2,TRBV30,CAWMPMVGPGLNGYTF
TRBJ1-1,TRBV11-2,CASSFAGILNTEAFF
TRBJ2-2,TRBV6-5,CASSLLGELFF
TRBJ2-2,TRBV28,CASNTSGRRSTGELFF